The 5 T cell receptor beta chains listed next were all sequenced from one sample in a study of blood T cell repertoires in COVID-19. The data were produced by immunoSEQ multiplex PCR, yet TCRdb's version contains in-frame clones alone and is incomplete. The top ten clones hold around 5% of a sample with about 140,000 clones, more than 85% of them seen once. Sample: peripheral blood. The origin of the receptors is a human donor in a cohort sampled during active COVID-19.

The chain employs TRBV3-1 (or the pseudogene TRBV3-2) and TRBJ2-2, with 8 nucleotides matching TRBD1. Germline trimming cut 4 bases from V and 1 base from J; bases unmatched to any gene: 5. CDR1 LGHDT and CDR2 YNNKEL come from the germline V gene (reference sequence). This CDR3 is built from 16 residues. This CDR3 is CASSPPDRENTGELFF. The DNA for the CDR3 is TGTGCCAGCAGCCCCCCGGACAGGGAGAACACCGGGGAGCTGTTTTTT.

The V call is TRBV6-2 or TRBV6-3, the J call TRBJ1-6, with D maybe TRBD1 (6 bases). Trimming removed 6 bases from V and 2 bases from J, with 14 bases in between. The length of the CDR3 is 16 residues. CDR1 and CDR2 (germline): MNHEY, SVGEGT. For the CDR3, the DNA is TGTGCCAGCAGCCCTTCTGGGGGCACCTATAATTCACCCCTCCACTTT. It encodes CASSPSGGTYNSPLHF.

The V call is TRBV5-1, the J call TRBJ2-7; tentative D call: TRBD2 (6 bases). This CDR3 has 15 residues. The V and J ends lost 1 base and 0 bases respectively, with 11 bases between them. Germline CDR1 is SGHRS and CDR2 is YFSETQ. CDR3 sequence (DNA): TGCGCCAGCAGCTTGAATCTAGCGAGCTCCTACGAGCAGTACTTC. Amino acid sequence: CASSLNLASSYEQYF.

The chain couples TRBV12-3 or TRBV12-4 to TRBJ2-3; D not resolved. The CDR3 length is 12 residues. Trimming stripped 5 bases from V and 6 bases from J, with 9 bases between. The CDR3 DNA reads TGTGCCAGCAGTCGAGAGATGGATACGCAGTATTTT. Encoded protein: CASSREMDTQYF.

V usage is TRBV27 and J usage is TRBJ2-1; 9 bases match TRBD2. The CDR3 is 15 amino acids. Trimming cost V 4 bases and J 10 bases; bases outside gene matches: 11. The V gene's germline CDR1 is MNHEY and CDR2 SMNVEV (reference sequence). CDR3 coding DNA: TGTGCCAGCAGTTCTCTAGCGGGGATCGCCCTAGAGCAGTTCTTC. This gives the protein CASSSLAGIALEQFF.